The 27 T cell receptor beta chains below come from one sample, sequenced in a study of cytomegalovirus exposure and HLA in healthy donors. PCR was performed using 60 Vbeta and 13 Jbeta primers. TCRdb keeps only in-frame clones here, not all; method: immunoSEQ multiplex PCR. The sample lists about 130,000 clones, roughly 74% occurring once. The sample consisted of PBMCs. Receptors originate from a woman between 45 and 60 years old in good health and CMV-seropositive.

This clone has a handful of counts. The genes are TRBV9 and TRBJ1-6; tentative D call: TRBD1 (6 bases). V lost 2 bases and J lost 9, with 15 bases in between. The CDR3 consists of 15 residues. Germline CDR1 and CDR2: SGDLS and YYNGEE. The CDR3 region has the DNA TGTGCCAGCAGCGTGTTTGGGGTAGGGGGTTCACCCCTCCACTTT. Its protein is CASSVFGVGGSPLHF.

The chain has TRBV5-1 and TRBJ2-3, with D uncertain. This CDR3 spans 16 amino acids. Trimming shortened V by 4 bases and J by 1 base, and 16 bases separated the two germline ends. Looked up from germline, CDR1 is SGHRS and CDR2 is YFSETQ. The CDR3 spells CASSPALGDRTDTQYF. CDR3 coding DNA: TGCGCCAGCAGCCCTGCATTAGGAGACCGCACAGATACGCAGTATTTT.

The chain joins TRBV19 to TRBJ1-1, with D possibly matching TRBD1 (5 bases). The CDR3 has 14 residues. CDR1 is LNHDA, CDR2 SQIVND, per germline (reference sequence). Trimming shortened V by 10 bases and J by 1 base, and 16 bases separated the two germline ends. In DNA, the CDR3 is TGTGCCACCGAATCAGGGCAAGGGAACACTGAAGCTTTCTTT. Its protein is CATESGQGNTEAFF.

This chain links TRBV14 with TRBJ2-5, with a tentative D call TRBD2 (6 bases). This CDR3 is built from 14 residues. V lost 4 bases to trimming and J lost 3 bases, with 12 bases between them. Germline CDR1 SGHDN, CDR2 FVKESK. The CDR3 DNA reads TGTGCCAGCAGCCTCCTTTGGGGGGAAGAGACCCAGTACTTC. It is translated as CASSLLWGEETQYF.

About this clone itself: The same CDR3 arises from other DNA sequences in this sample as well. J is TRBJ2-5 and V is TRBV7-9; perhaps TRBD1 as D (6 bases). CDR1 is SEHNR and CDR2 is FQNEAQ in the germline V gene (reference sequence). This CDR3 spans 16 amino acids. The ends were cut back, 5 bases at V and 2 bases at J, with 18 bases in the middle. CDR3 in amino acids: CASSPRTVVGQETQYF. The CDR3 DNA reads TGTGCCAGCAGCCCCAGGACAGTTGTGGGACAAGAGACCCAGTACTTC.

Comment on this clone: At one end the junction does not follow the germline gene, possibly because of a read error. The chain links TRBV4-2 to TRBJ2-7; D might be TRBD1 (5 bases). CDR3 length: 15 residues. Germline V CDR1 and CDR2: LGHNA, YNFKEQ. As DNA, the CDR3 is TGTTCCAGCAGCCAAGACGGGCAGGGTAGTAACGAGCAGTACTTC. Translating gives CSSSQDGQGSNEQYF.

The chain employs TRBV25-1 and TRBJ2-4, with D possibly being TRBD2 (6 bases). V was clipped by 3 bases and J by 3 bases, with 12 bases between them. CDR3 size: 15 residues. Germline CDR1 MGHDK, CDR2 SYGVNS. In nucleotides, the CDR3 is TGTGCCAGCAGTGATTACGGGGGTAGCAAAAACATTCAGTACTTC. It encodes CASSDYGGSKNIQYF.

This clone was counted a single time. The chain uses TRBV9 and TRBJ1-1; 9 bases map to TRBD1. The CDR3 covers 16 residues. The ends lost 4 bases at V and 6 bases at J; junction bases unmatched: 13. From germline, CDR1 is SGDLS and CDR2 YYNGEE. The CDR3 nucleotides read TGTGCCAGCAGCTTCGGGACAGGGCCCTCGGGGGCTGAAGCTTTCTTT. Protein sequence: CASSFGTGPSGAEAFF.

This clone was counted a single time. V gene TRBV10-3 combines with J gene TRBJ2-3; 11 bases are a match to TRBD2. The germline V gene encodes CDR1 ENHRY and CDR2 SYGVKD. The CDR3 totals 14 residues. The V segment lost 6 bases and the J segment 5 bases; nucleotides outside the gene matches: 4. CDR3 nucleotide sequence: TGTGCCATCAGACGTAGCGGGGGGGGAGATACGCAGTATTTT. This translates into CAIRRSGGGDTQYF.

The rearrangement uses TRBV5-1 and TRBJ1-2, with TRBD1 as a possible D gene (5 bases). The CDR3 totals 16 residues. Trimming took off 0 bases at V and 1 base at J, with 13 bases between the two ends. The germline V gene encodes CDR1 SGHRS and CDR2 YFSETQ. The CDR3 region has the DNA TGCGCCAGCAGCTTGGGGCCACGACAGAGTAACTATGGCTACACCTTC. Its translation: CASSLGPRQSNYGYTF.

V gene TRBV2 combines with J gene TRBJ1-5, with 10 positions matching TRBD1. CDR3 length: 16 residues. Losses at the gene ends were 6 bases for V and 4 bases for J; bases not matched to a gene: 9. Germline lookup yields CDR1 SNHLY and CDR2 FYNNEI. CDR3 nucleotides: TGTGCCAGCAGCCCGACAGGGGGCGCGGGAAATCAGCCCCAGCATTTT. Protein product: CASSPTGGAGNQPQHF.

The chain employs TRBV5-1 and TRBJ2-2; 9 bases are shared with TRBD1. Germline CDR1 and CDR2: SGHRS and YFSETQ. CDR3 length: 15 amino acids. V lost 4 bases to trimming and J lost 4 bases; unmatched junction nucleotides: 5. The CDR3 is CASSRDRVPTGELFF. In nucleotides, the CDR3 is TGCGCCAGCAGCCGGGACAGGGTCCCCACCGGGGAGCTGTTTTTT.

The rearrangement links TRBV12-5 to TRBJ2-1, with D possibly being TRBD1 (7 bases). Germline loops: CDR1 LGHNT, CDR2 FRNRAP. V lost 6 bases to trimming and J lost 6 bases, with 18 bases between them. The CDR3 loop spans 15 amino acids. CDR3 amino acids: CASGDDREASNEQFF. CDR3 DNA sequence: TGTGCTAGTGGAGACGACAGGGAGGCGAGCAATGAGCAGTTCTTC.

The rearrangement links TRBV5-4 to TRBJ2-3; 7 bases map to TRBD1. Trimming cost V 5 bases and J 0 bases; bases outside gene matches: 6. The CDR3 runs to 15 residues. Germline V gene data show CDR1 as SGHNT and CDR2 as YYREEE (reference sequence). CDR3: CASRPGTASTDTQYF. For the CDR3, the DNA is TGTGCCAGCAGACCCGGGACAGCTAGCACAGATACGCAGTATTTT.

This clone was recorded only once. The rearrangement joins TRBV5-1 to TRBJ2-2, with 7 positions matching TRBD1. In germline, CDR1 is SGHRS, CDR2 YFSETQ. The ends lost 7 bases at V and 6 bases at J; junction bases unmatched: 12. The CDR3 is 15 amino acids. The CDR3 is CASAIRDSRAGELFF. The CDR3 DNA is TGCGCCAGCGCTATAAGGGACAGTCGCGCCGGGGAGCTGTTTTTT.

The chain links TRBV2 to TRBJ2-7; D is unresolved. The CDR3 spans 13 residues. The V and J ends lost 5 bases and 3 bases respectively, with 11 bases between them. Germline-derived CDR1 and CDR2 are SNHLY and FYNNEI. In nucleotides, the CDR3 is TGTGCCAGCAGTATAGAAATTGGCTACGAGCAGTACTTC. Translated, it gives CASSIEIGYEQYF.

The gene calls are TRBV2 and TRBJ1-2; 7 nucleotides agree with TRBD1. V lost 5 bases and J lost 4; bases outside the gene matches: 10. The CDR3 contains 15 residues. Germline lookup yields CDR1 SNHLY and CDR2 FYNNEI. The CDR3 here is CASSPGQVSFYGYTF. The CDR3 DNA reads TGTGCCAGCAGTCCCGGACAGGTTTCTTTCTATGGCTACACCTTC.

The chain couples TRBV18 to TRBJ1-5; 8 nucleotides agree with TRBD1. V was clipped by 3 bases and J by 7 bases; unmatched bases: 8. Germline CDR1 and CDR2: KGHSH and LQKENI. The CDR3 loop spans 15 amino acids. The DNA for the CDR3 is TGTGCCAGCTCACCGGGACAGGAGGTATGGCAGCCCCAGCATTTT. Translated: CASSPGQEVWQPQHF.

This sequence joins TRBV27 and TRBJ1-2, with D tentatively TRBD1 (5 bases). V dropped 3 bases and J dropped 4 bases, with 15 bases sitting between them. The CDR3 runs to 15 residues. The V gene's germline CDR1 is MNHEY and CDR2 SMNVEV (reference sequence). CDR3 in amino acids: CASSLEGRGPYGYTF. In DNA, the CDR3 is TGTGCCAGCAGTTTGGAGGGACGGGGTCCCTATGGCTACACCTTC.

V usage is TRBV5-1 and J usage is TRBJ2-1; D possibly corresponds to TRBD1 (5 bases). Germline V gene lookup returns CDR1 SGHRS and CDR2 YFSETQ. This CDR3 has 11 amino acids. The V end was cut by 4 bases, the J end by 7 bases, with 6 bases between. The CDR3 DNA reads TGCGCCAGCAGCAGGGGTAATGAGCAGTTCTTC. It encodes CASSRGNEQFF.

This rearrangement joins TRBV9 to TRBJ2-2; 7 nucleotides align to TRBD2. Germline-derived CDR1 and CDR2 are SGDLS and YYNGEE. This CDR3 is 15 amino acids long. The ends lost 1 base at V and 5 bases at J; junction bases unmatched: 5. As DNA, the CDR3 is TGTGCCAGCAGCGTACGTACCGGGGGGACCGGGGAGCTGTTTTTT. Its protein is CASSVRTGGTGELFF.

The CDR3 coding sequence is TGTGCCAGCCACGCGGGGCTATATTCACCCCTCCACTTT. Amino acids: CASHAGLYSPLHF. V is TRBV2 and J is TRBJ1-6, with TRBD1 as a possible D gene (5 bases). CDR3 length: 13 amino acids. Germline V gene sequence: CDR1 SNHLY, CDR2 FYNNEI. V lost 8 bases and J lost 8, with 13 bases in between.

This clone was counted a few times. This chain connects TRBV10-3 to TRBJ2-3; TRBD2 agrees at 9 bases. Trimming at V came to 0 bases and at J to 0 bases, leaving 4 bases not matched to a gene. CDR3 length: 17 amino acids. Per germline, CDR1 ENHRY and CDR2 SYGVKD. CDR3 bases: TGTGCCATCAGTGAGTCCGCGGGGGGGACTAGCACAGATACGCAGTATTTT. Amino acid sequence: CAISESAGGTSTDTQYF.

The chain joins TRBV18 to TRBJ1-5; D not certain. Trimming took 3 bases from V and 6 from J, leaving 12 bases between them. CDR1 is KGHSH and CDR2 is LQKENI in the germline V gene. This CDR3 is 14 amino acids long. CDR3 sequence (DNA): TGTGCCAGCTCACCGGGAGGGTTCGGTCAGCCCCAGCATTTT. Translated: CASSPGGFGQPQHF.

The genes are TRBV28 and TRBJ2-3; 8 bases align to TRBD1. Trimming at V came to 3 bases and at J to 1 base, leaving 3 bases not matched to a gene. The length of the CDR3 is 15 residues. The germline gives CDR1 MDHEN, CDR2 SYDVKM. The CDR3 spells CASSFGQGGTDTQYF. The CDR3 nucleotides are TGTGCCAGCAGTTTCGGACAGGGCGGCACAGATACGCAGTATTTT.

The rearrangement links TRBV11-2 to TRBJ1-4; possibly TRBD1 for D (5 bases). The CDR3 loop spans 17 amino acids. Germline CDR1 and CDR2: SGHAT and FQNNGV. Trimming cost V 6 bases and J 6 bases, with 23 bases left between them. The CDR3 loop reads CASSPAAGLGPDEKLFF. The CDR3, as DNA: TGTGCCAGCAGTCCGGCGGCAGGGCTCGGGCCCGATGAAAAACTGTTTTTT. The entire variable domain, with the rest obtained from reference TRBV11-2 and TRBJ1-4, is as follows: EAGVAQSPRYKIIEKRQSVAFWCNPISGHATLYWYQQILGQGPKLLIQFQNNGVVDDSQLPKDRFSAERLKGVDSTLKIQPAKLEDSAVYLCASSPAAGLGPDEKLFFGSGTQLSVL.

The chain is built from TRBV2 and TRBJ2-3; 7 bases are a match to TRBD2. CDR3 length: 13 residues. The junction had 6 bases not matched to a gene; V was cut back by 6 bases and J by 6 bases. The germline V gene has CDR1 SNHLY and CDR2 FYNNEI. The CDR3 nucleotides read TGTGCCAGCAGGACGGGGGGAATGGATACGCAGTATTTT. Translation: CASRTGGMDTQYF.